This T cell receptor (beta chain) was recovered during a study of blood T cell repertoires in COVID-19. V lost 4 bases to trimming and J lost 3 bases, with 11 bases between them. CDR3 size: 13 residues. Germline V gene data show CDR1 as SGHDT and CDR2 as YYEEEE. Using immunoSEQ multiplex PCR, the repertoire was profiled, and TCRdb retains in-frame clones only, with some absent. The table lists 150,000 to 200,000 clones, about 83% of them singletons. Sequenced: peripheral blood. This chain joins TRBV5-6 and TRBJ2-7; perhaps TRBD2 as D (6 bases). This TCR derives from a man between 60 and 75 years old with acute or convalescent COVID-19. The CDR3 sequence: CASSPGGVYEQYF. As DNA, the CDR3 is TGTGCCAGCAGCCCCGGAGGGGTCTACGAGCAGTACTTC.